This T cell receptor beta chain was recorded in a study of Tregs in tolerant kidney transplant recipients. General study findings and limits: Donor-specific Treg expansion exceeded global Treg expansion in tolerant patients, suggesting antigen drive.

As for this clone: Its antigen is still unknown. Read data end 3 residues before the CDR3 end; the end is taken from the germline J gene.

Germline assignment: CDR1 SGHVS and CDR2 FNYEAQ. V lost 4 bases and J lost 0, with 7 bases in between. The CDR3 covers 15 residues. Assay used: immunoSEQ multiplex PCR; TCRdb lists only in-frame clones, some missing. The sample holds some 22,000 clones. Recipients received nonmyeloablative bone marrow transplants from related graft donors, with transient mixed chimerism. Unstimulated Tregs (CD4+CD25+CD127-) and CD4+CD25- non-Tregs were sorted from PBMCs. The sample here was CD4+ T cells from blood (PBMCs), taken 6 months after the transplant. The clonotype comes from a human patient who received a combined kidney and bone marrow transplant. A subset of T cells may come from the graft donor. This chain uses TRBV7-6 with TRBJ2-6; D ambiguous. CDR3 sequence reads: CASSSGSSGANVLTF. CDR3 bases read: TGTGCCAGCAGCTCGGGTAGCTCTGGGGCCAACGTC.